This T cell receptor (beta chain) was sequenced during a study of human T cells and chemical hapten exposure. In this sample, this clonotype turned up a few times. The CDR3 loop spans 12 amino acids. Germline loops: CDR1 SQVTM, CDR2 ANQGSEA. Germline trimming cut 6 bases from V and 5 bases from J; bases unmatched to any gene: 2. In TCRdb, the RACE reads were re-called with MiXCR into one record per CDR3 protein. Found here are 82,000 or so distinct CDR3 sequences, roughly 13% of them singletons; the top ten hold 5.7%. Time point reported: patch test 3, about 24 weeks after DPC sensitization. Stated treatment: therapeutic diphenylcyclopropenone sensitization with weekly scalp DPC.

The rearrangement links TRBV29-1 to TRBJ1-5, with 9 bases aligning to TRBD1. The sample consisted of whole blood, taken in connection with sensitization to the hapten diphenylcyclopropenone (DPC). The receptor comes from a woman aged 45-65 years with alopecia areata. Some clones in this sample may be carry-over from other donors' samples. The CDR3 reads CSVGDRDQPQHF. CDR3 DNA sequence: TGCAGCGTGGGGGACAGGGATCAGCCCCAGCATTTT.